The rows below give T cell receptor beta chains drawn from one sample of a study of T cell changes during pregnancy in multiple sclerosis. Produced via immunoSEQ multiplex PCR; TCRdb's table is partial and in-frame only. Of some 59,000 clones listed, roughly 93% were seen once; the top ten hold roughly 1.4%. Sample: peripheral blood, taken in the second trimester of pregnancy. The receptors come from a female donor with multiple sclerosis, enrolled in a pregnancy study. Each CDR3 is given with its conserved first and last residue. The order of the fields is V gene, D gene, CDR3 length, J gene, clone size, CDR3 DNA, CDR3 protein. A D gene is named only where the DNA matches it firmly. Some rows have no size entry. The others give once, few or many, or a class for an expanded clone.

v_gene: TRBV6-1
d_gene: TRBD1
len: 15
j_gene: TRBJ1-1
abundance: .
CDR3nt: TGTGCCAGCAGTGCTCAGGGGGCTGGGATCACTGAAGCTTTCTTT
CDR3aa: CASSAQGAGITEAFF

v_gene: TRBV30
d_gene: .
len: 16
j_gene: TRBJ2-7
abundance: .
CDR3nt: TGTGCCTGGAGTGATTTGGGGACACCCGTGTCCTACGAGCAGTACTTC
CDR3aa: CAWSDLGTPVSYEQYF

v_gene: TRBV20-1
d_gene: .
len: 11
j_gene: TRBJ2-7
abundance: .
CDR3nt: TGCAGTGCTAGTCCAGGGGTGAAGCAGTACTTC
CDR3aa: CSASPGVKQYF

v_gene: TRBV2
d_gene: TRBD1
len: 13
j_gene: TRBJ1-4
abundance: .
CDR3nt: TGTGCCAGCAGGACAGGGGGCAATGAAAAACTGTTTTTT
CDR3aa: CASRTGGNEKLFF

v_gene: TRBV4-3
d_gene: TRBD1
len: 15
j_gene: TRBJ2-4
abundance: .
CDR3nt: TGCGCCAGCAGCCTCACAGGGGATGCCAAAAACATTCAGTACTTC
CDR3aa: CASSLTGDAKNIQYF

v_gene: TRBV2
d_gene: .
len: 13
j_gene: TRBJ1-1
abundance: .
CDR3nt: TGTGCCAGCAGCAGGGGCTTGAACACTGAAGCTTTCTTT
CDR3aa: CASSRGLNTEAFF

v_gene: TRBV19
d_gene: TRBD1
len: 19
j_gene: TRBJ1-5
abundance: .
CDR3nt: TGTGCCACCCACGTCAGGGGGGTGACGGGACAGGCAAACAATCAGCCCCAGCATTTT
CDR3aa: CATHVRGVTGQANNQPQHF

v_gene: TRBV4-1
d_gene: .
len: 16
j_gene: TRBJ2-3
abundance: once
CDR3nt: TGCGCCAGCAGCCAAGTTAACACGGGAGCGACAGATACGCAGTATTTT
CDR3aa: CASSQVNTGATDTQYF

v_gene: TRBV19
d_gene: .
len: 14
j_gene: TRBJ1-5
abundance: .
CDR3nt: TGTGCCAGTAGTATTGAACGACAGCTCGGGCCCCAGCATTTT
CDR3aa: CASSIERQLGPQHF

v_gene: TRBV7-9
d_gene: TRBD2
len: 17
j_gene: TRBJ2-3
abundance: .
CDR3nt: TGTGCCAGCAGCATCCCCCCCAGCGGGGAGTACACAGATACGCAGTATTTT
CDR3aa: CASSIPPSGEYTDTQYF

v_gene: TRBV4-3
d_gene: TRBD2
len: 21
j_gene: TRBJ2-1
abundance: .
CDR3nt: TGCGCCAGCAGCCAAGATACCGGACTAGCGGGGGGGCAACACCCTGACAATGAGCAGTTCTTC
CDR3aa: CASSQDTGLAGGQHPDNEQFF

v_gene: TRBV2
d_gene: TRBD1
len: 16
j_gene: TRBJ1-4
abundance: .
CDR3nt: TGTGCCAGCAGGGAGACTTGGGACAGTCTTAATGAAAAACTGTTTTTT
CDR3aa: CASRETWDSLNEKLFF

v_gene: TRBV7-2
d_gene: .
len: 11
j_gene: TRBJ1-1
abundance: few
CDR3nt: TGTGCCAGCAGCCCCTACACTGAAGCTTTCTTT
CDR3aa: CASSPYTEAFF

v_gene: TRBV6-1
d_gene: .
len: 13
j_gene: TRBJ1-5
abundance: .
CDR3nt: TGTGCCAGTTCAGTAGGAGGCAATCAGCCCCAGCATTTT
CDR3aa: CASSVGGNQPQHF

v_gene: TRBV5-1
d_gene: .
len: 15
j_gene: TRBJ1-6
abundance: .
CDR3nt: TGCGCCAGCAGCTTTGAGGCGCAGCTAAATTCACCCCTCCACTTT
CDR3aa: CASSFEAQLNSPLHF

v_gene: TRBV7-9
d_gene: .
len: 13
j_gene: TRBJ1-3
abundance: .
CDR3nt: TGTGCCAGCAACCCGAGCTCTGGAAACACCATATATTTT
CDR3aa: CASNPSSGNTIYF